One T cell receptor beta chain is described in this entry. The CDR3 runs 12 residues. Trimming removed 5 bases from V and 7 bases from J, with 8 bases in between. Germline CDR1 and CDR2: SEHNR and FQNEAQ (reference sequence). This record belongs to a study of CD8+CD57+ T cells in acquired aplastic anemia. Genomic DNA templated the TCR beta VDJ and CDR3 profiling. One entry per CDR3 protein, called by TCRdb with MiXCR from the reads. The data contain 120,000 or so distinct CDR3 sequences, around 48% of them singletons. The sample taken for sequencing was sorted CD4+, CD8+, or CD8+CD57+ T cells (not recorded which) from PBMCs. This sequence originates from a human donor in good health, serving as a control. The chain has TRBV7-9 and TRBJ2-2; D is ambiguous. CDR3 nucleotide sequence: TGTGCCAGCAGCGGCCTCAGCGGGGAGCTGTTTTTT. Its protein is CASSGLSGELFF. Looking up the rest from reference TRBV7-9 and TRBJ2-2 gives the full variable domain: DTGVSQNPRHKITKRGQNVTFRCDPISEHNRLYWYRQTLGQGPEFLTYFQNEAQLEKSRLLSDRFSAERPKGSFSTLEIQRTEQGDSAMYLCASSGLSGELFFGEGSRLTVL.